These T cell receptor beta chains were read from a single sample in a study of blood T cells in healthy people across ages. TCRdb passed the 5' RACE reads through MiXCR, listing each CDR3 protein once. The table lists under 850,000 distinct CDR3 sequences, 36% of them singletons. Sequencing used blood. These receptors originate from a man in his late teens or twenties in good health. Each CDR3 is given with its conserved first and last residue. The D gene is left open where the match is weak. Some rows have no size entry. The others give once, few or many, or a class for an expanded clone.

V: TRBV7-2
size: .
D: TRBD1
J: TRBJ2-7
DNA: TGTGCCAGCAGCCCACGACAGGGGCGGAACTACAATGAGCAGTACTTC
CDR3: CASSPRQGRNYNEQYF

V: TRBV20-1
size: many
D: TRBD1
J: TRBJ2-7
DNA: TGCAGTGCTCAGCAACAGGGGCGCCTACACTACGAGCAGTACTTC
CDR3: CSAQQQGRLHYEQYF

V: TRBV20-1
size: few
D: .
J: TRBJ1-4
DNA: TGCAGTGCTAGAGAACCAGGGGAATATGAAAAACTGTTTTTT
CDR3: CSAREPGEYEKLFF

V: TRBV28
size: .
D: TRBD2
J: TRBJ2-3
DNA: TGTGCCAGCAGTCCGAGACTAGCGGGTCGTACGCAGTATTTT
CDR3: CASSPRLAGRTQYF

V: TRBV5-1
size: .
D: .
J: TRBJ1-1
DNA: TGCGCCAGCAGCTTTACAGGGCTCTGGGACACTGAAGCTTTCTTT
CDR3: CASSFTGLWDTEAFF

V: TRBV12-3/TRBV12-4
size: .
D: .
J: TRBJ1-2
DNA: TGTGCCAGCAGTTTTCATGGGGATCATGGTGGCTACACCTTC
CDR3: CASSFHGDHGGYTF

V: TRBV5-5
size: few
D: TRBD2
J: TRBJ2-5
DNA: TGTGCCAGCAGCTTGGATAGCGGGGGATACAATGAGCAGTACTTC
CDR3: CASSLDSGGYNEQYF

V: TRBV12-3/TRBV12-4
size: .
D: .
J: TRBJ2-2
DNA: TGTGCCAGCAGTTGGGCCAGGGGGGGATTGAACACCGGGGAGCTGTTTTTT
CDR3: CASSWARGGLNTGELFF

V: TRBV9
size: few
D: .
J: TRBJ2-1
DNA: TGTGCCAGCAGCCCCTCGGGCTCCCCTTTGAGGAATGAGCAGTTCTTC
CDR3: CASSPSGSPLRNEQFF

V: TRBV15
size: .
D: .
J: TRBJ2-7
DNA: TGTGCCACCAGCAGAGGTCTTGGGAGCTCCTACGAGCAGTACTTC
CDR3: CATSRGLGSSYEQYF

V: TRBV9
size: few
D: .
J: TRBJ2-2
DNA: TGTGCCAGCAACCCCGGGCTGACGAACACCGGGGAGCTGTTTTTT
CDR3: CASNPGLTNTGELFF

V: TRBV27
size: .
D: .
J: TRBJ1-2
DNA: TGTGCCAGCAGCCTCGGGGGACAACACTATGGCTACACCTTC
CDR3: CASSLGGQHYGYTF

V: TRBV2
size: .
D: .
J: TRBJ1-1
DNA: TGTGCCAGCAGTGTAGGCCAGAACACTGAAGTTTTCTTT
CDR3: CASSVGQNTEVFF

V: TRBV3-1
size: few
D: TRBD2
J: TRBJ2-1
DNA: TGTGCCAGCAGCCTGGCTAGCGGATACAATGAGCAGTTCTTC
CDR3: CASSLASGYNEQFF

V: TRBV29-1
size: few
D: TRBD1
J: TRBJ2-5
DNA: TGCAGCGTCGGGACAGGGGGCTTAGGGACCCAGTACTTC
CDR3: CSVGTGGLGTQYF

V: TRBV3-1
size: .
D: TRBD2
J: TRBJ2-3
DNA: TGTGCCAGCAGCCAAGAGTGGTCCCGGGGGGTCAGGCAGTATTTT
CDR3: CASSQEWSRGVRQYF

V: TRBV7-2
size: few
D: .
J: TRBJ2-3
DNA: TGTGCCAGCAGCTTAGATCCGGGAGACCGCACAGATACGCAGTATTTT
CDR3: CASSLDPGDRTDTQYF

V: TRBV6-5
size: few
D: TRBD1
J: TRBJ1-5
DNA: TGTGCCAGCACTCCAGGACAGGGAGTTCAGCCCCAGCATTTT
CDR3: CASTPGQGVQPQHF

V: TRBV28
size: many
D: TRBD2
J: TRBJ2-3
DNA: TGTGCCAGCAGCTCCGGGGGGGATACGCAGTATTTT
CDR3: CASSSGGDTQYF

V: TRBV20-1
size: few
D: TRBD2
J: TRBJ2-5
DNA: TGCAGTGCCACGGGGGGGGTACAAGAGACCCAGTACTTC
CDR3: CSATGGVQETQYF

V: TRBV5-1
size: .
D: TRBD1
J: TRBJ2-7
DNA: TGCGCCAGCAGCTTCGGACAGGGGGCCAATGAGCAGTACTTC
CDR3: CASSFGQGANEQYF

V: TRBV9
size: .
D: .
J: TRBJ1-2
DNA: TGTGCCAGCAGCGTAGGAGACGGAAACTATGGCTACACCTTC
CDR3: CASSVGDGNYGYTF

V: TRBV14
size: .
D: .
J: TRBJ1-2
DNA: TGTGCCAGCAGCCAATCGGCTGGCTACACCTTC
CDR3: CASSQSAGYTF

V: TRBV7-2
size: few
D: TRBD1
J: TRBJ2-3
DNA: TGTGCCAGCAGCCTAACAGGGGTGGATACGCAGTATTTT
CDR3: CASSLTGVDTQYF

V: TRBV2
size: .
D: .
J: TRBJ2-7
DNA: TGTGCCAGCACGGGGACTTACAATGAGCAGTACTTC
CDR3: CASTGTYNEQYF

V: TRBV9
size: .
D: .
J: TRBJ2-7
DNA: TGTGCCAGCAGCGTAGGGGGGGGCCTCAATGAGCAGTACTTC
CDR3: CASSVGGGLNEQYF

V: TRBV4-3
size: .
D: .
J: TRBJ2-2
DNA: TGCGCCAGCAGCCAAGAGGCGATCGGGGAGCTGTTTTTT
CDR3: CASSQEAIGELFF

V: TRBV7-2
size: many
D: TRBD1
J: TRBJ1-4
DNA: TGTGCCAGCAGCTTAGAGAGGGGGCGAGAAAAACTGTTTTTT
CDR3: CASSLERGREKLFF

V: TRBV2
size: .
D: .
J: TRBJ2-7
DNA: TGTGCCGGACTATCAGAAGGCGAGCAGTACTTC
CDR3: CAGLSEGEQYF

V: TRBV7-2
size: many
D: .
J: TRBJ1-4
DNA: TGTGCCAGCAGCCCTAACAGGGTCTCTAATGAAAAACTGTTTTTT
CDR3: CASSPNRVSNEKLFF

V: TRBV6-5
size: few
D: TRBD1
J: TRBJ1-2
DNA: TGTGCCAGCAGTTACACCGGGACAGGGTACGGCTATGGCTACACCTTC
CDR3: CASSYTGTGYGYGYTF

V: TRBV16
size: few
D: .
J: TRBJ1-2
DNA: TGTGCCAGCAGCCAAAGTTTCCTCTATGGCTACACCTTC
CDR3: CASSQSFLYGYTF

V: TRBV20-1
size: few
D: .
J: TRBJ1-4
DNA: TGCAGTGCCCGGGGTCCTCCTTCAGTTGAAAAACTGTTTTTT
CDR3: CSARGPPSVEKLFF

V: TRBV12-5
size: few
D: .
J: TRBJ2-7
DNA: TGTGCTAGTGGTTTGCCACAGCTTGCGCAGTACTTC
CDR3: CASGLPQLAQYF

V: TRBV28
size: .
D: TRBD1
J: TRBJ2-7
DNA: TGTGCCAGCAGTGGTCCGGGACAGGGGGACTACGAGCAGTACTTC
CDR3: CASSGPGQGDYEQYF

V: TRBV24-1
size: .
D: TRBD1
J: TRBJ1-6
DNA: TGTGCCACCAGTGTTTGGAGCAGGGGGCTTCTACATTCACCCCTCCACTTT
CDR3: CATSVWSRGLLHSPLHF

V: TRBV7-2
size: few
D: TRBD1
J: TRBJ1-1
DNA: TGTGCCAGCAGCTTAGGGGCAGGGGGCGTTCGGGTCACTGAAGCTTTCTTT
CDR3: CASSLGAGGVRVTEAFF

V: TRBV7-2
size: .
D: .
J: TRBJ2-1
DNA: TGTGCCAGCAGCTTAGTCGGAAAGGGGGCGGGGAATGAGCAGTTCTTC
CDR3: CASSLVGKGAGNEQFF

V: TRBV20-1
size: few
D: TRBD2
J: TRBJ2-1
DNA: TGCAGTGCTAGCCCCGCTAGCGGAGGACCCAATGAGCAGTTCTTC
CDR3: CSASPASGGPNEQFF

V: TRBV20-1
size: few
D: TRBD2
J: TRBJ2-1
DNA: TGCAGTGCTAGACCAACTAGCGGGGGCCTCTACAATGAGCAGTTCTTC
CDR3: CSARPTSGGLYNEQFF

V: TRBV10-3
size: .
D: TRBD1
J: TRBJ2-2
DNA: TGTGCCACCGGGGACAGAGCGAACACCGGGGAGCTGTTTTTT
CDR3: CATGDRANTGELFF

V: TRBV19
size: few
D: TRBD1
J: TRBJ1-6
DNA: TGTGCCAGTAGTATACCGGGACAGGTGTATTCACCCCTCCACTTT
CDR3: CASSIPGQVYSPLHF

V: TRBV5-1
size: many
D: .
J: TRBJ2-3
DNA: TGCGCCAGCAGCCCAAGGGGGGACAGCCGCACAGATACGCAGTATTTT
CDR3: CASSPRGDSRTDTQYF

V: TRBV6-4
size: .
D: TRBD1
J: TRBJ1-6
DNA: TGTGCCAGCAGTGACGGGACAGATAATTCACCCCTCCACTTT
CDR3: CASSDGTDNSPLHF

V: TRBV5-1
size: .
D: .
J: TRBJ1-4
DNA: TGCGCCAGCAGTCGAGAGTGGACTAATGAAAAACTGTTTTTT
CDR3: CASSREWTNEKLFF

V: TRBV5-1
size: .
D: TRBD2
J: TRBJ2-1
DNA: TGCGCCAGCAGCATCGATACTAGCGGGGGGGAGAGTGAGCAGTTCTTC
CDR3: CASSIDTSGGESEQFF

V: TRBV12-3/TRBV12-4
size: many
D: TRBD2
J: TRBJ2-1
DNA: TGTGCCAGCAGTACCGGGACTAGCGCGTTCTTC
CDR3: CASSTGTSAFF

V: TRBV3-1
size: few
D: TRBD2
J: TRBJ2-1
DNA: TGTGCCAGCAGCCACTTAGCGGGAGAGCAGTTCTTC
CDR3: CASSHLAGEQFF

V: TRBV7-2
size: .
D: TRBD2
J: TRBJ2-7
DNA: TGTGCCAGCAGCCCCACCGAGGGAGCGGGGGGGCATTTCAATGAGCAGTACTTC
CDR3: CASSPTEGAGGHFNEQYF

V: TRBV12-3/TRBV12-4
size: .
D: .
J: TRBJ2-3
DNA: TGTGCCAGCAGTCACAAGGGCACAGATACGCAGTATTTT
CDR3: CASSHKGTDTQYF

V: TRBV12-3/TRBV12-4
size: few
D: .
J: TRBJ1-5
DNA: TGTGCCAGCAGTACAACAGTAAACAATCAGCCCCAGCATTTT
CDR3: CASSTTVNNQPQHF

V: TRBV12-3/TRBV12-4
size: .
D: TRBD2
J: TRBJ2-2
DNA: TGTGCCAGCAGGGCTAGCGGGGGGGCCTTGGGCGGGGAGCTGTTTTTT
CDR3: CASRASGGALGGELFF

V: TRBV7-2
size: .
D: TRBD1
J: TRBJ1-1
DNA: TGTGCCAGCAGCCGGGACAGGGGGCGTTTTGGTGAAGCTTTCTTT
CDR3: CASSRDRGRFGEAFF

V: TRBV20-1
size: .
D: TRBD1
J: TRBJ1-5
DNA: TGCAGTGTCCGCACCCCCGACAGGGGACTAGGGCAGCCCCAGCATTTT
CDR3: CSVRTPDRGLGQPQHF

V: TRBV7-2
size: .
D: .
J: TRBJ2-3
DNA: TGTGCCAGCAGCTTAGCGTTAGGGGGACCTAGCACAGATACGCAGTATTTT
CDR3: CASSLALGGPSTDTQYF

V: TRBV6-4
size: many
D: .
J: TRBJ2-1
DNA: TGTGCCAGCAGTGGGACAGAATACAATGAGCAGTTCTTC
CDR3: CASSGTEYNEQFF

V: TRBV25-1
size: .
D: .
J: TRBJ2-2
DNA: TGTGCCACCAGAAGTGGTAGAGAGACCGGGGAGCTGTTTTTT
CDR3: CATRSGRETGELFF